Here is one T cell receptor (beta chain) with its context. The antigen is undetermined. V dropped 0 bases and J dropped 2 bases, with 15 bases sitting between them. The CDR3 spans 18 residues. Germline CDR1 SGHRS, CDR2 YFSETQ. These data belong to a study of cytomegalovirus exposure and HLA in healthy donors. Study-wide results and caveats: Some V segments, TRBV6-2 and TRBV6-3 among them, were indistinguishable and were therefore excluded. Cytomegalovirus status was reportedly diagnosed by the classifier with high specificity and sensitivity. In an earlier analysis, in under 700 donors, most V segments appeared productive either ~87% or ~30% of the time.

A multiplex PCR was run with 60 Vbeta primers and 13 Jbeta primers. Using immunoSEQ multiplex PCR, the repertoire was profiled, and TCRdb retains in-frame clones only, with some absent. The sample lists about 190,000 clones; just under 75% were seen once. The sequencing input was PBMCs. The V call is TRBV5-1, the J call TRBJ2-6; tentatively, D is TRBD2 (6 bases). The sequence came from a man aged 30 to 45 in good health and CMV-seropositive. The CDR3 sequence: CASSLAGRDSTGANVLTF. CDR3 DNA sequence: TGCGCCAGCAGCTTGGCGGGCAGGGACTCTACTGGGGCCAACGTCCTGACTTTC.